This T cell receptor beta chain appears in the sequencing data of a study of blood T cells in healthy people across ages. Study outcomes and limitations: A strong correlation was seen between TCR beta diversity and naive T cell percentage.

Per the germline V gene, CDR1 is DFQATT and CDR2 is SNEGSKA (reference sequence). This CDR3 is 13 amino acids long. The trim removed 6 bases at V and 5 bases at J, leaving 6 bases unmatched. As for this clonotype: Its antigen remains unidentified.

Through a sample-barcoded 5' primer and a J-beta primer mix, a second PCR was run for about 6 to 11 cycles. Each CDR3 protein gets one entry after TCRdb re-called the 5' RACE reads with MiXCR. This table has 650,000 to 1,000,000 distinct CDR3 sequences, about 34% appearing once. This TCR was sampled from a man aged 18 to 30 in good health. Sequenced sample: blood. The rearrangement joins TRBV20-1 to TRBJ2-4; 8 nucleotides align to TRBD2. CDR3 residues: CSAAISGENIQYF. The CDR3, as DNA: TGCAGTGCCGCCATTAGCGGGGAAAACATTCAGTACTTC.